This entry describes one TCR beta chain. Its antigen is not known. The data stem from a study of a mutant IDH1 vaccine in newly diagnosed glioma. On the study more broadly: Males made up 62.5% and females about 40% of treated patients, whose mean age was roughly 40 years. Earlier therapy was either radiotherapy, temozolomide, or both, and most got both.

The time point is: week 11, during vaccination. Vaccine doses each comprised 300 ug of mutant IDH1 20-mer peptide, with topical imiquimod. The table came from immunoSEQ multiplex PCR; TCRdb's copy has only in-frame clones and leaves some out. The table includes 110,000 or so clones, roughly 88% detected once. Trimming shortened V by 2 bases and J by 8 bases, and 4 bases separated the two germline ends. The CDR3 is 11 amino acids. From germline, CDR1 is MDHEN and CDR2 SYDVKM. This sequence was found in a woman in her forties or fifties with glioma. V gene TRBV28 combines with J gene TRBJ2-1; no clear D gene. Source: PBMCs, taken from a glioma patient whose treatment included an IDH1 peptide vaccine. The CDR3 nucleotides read TGTGCCAGCAGTTTACGGGATGAGCAGTTCTTC. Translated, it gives CASSLRDEQFF.